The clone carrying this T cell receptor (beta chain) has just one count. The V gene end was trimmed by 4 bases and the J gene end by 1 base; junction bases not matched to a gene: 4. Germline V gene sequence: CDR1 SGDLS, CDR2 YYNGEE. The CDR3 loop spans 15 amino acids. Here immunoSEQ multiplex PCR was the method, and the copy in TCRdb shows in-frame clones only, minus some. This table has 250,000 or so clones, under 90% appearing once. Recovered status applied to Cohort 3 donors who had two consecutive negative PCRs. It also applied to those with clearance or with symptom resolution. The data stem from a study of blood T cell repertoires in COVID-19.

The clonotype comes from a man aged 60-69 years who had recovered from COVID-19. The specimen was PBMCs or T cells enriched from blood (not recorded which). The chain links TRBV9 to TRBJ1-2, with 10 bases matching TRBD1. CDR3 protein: CASSPGQGINYGYTF. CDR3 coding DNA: TGTGCCAGCAGCCCGGGACAGGGGATTAACTATGGCTACACCTTC.